This is a list of T cell receptor beta chains from one sample in a study of T cell responses to AZD1222 COVID-19 vaccine. Sequencing was performed with immunoSEQ multiplex PCR; in TCRdb, only in-frame clones are kept and a portion is missing. The sample includes about 150,000 clones, around 90% of them seen just once. The sample here was peripheral blood, taken 28 days after the second AZD1222 dose. The receptors were gathered from an adult who received the AZD1222 COVID-19 vaccine. CDR3s include the opening cysteine and the closing phenylalanine or tryptophan. The D gene is left open where the match is weak. Rows may omit the clone size; those that give it use once, few, many or a size class.

d_call | j_call | v_call | clone_size | cdr3_nt | cdr3_aa
. | TRBJ2-1 | TRBV9 | . | TGTGCCAGCAGCGTAGGAATAGGTGCGGAGCCCTCCTACAATGAGCAGTTCTTC | CASSVGIGAEPSYNEQFF
. | TRBJ1-4 | TRBV4-1 | . | TGCGCCAGCAGCCAAGAACCGATTGGTGCGGGGCCTGAAAAACTGTTTTTT | CASSQEPIGAGPEKLFF
TRBD2 | TRBJ2-5 | TRBV18 | . | TGTGCCAGCTCACCGGGACTAGCGGTAAAAGAGACCCAGTACTTC | CASSPGLAVKETQYF
. | TRBJ2-1 | TRBV12-3/TRBV12-4 | few | TGTGCCAGCAGGACCTCCCCCTACAATGAGCAGTTCTTC | CASRTSPYNEQFF
. | TRBJ2-3 | TRBV6-1 | . | TGTGCCAGCAGTGGACGATATAGCTGGGGCACAGATACGCAGTATTTT | CASSGRYSWGTDTQYF
TRBD1 | TRBJ2-7 | TRBV7-8 | . | TGTGCCAGCAGCGACAGGGAACGCTCCTACTACGAGCAGTACTTC | CASSDRERSYYEQYF
TRBD1 | TRBJ1-2 | TRBV6-1 | . | TGTGCCAGCATCAAAGACAGGGGATTAGGCTACACCTTC | CASIKDRGLGYTF
. | TRBJ1-4 | TRBV7-9 | . | TGTGCCAGCAGCTTAAGGGGCGGTAATGAAAAACTGTTTTTT | CASSLRGGNEKLFF
. | TRBJ1-5 | TRBV3-1/TRBV3-2 | . | TGTGCCAGCAGCCAAGATGGCGGACAGTTCAATCAGCCCCAGCATTTT | CASSQDGGQFNQPQHF
. | TRBJ2-3 | TRBV3-1/TRBV3-2 | . | TGTGCCAGCAGCCGCAGGGGTTTGACGAGCACAGATACGCAGTATTTT | CASSRRGLTSTDTQYF
. | TRBJ1-5 | TRBV20-1 | . | TGCAGTGCTAGTATGCCGCTTAGCAATCAGCCCCAGCATTTT | CSASMPLSNQPQHF
TRBD1 | TRBJ2-7 | TRBV29-1 | . | TGCAGCGTGGGGACAGGGAATTACGAGCAGTACTTC | CSVGTGNYEQYF
. | TRBJ1-4 | TRBV9 | . | TGTGCCAGCACCCGGGACCAAAAGAATGAAAAACTGTTTTTT | CASTRDQKNEKLFF
. | TRBJ1-5 | TRBV30 | once | TGTGCCTGGAGTGTAGCGACTCGCCAGATCAATCAGCCCCAGCATTTT | CAWSVATRQINQPQHF
. | TRBJ1-1 | TRBV6-5 | . | TGTGCCAGCAGTTACGGAAGGGACACTGAAGCTTTCTTT | CASSYGRDTEAFF
. | TRBJ2-7 | TRBV6-5 | . | TGTGCCAGCAGCTCTTCCGGGACACCACCGCCCGAGCAGTACTTC | CASSSSGTPPPEQYF
. | TRBJ2-2 | TRBV24-1 | . | TGTGCCACCAGTGATCCTGGGCGGACCGGGGAGCTGTTTTTT | CATSDPGRTGELFF
TRBD1 | TRBJ1-1 | TRBV18 | . | TGTGCCAGCTCACCCGCTGACAGGGGCACTGAAGCTTTCTTT | CASSPADRGTEAFF
. | TRBJ1-6 | TRBV5-1 | . | TGCGCCAGCAGCTTGGTAGGGAGCTCCTATAATTCACCCCTCCACTTT | CASSLVGSSYNSPLHF
. | TRBJ1-6 | TRBV24-1 | . | TGTGCCGTCCAGGGAGGCTATAATTCACCCCTCCACTTT | CAVQGGYNSPLHF
. | TRBJ2-1 | TRBV20-1 | . | TGCAGTGCTAGTACTTATGAGCAGTTCTTC | CSASTYEQFF
. | TRBJ2-7 | TRBV6-2/TRBV6-3 | . | TGTGCCAGCAGTTACACCCCCTACGAGCAGTACTTC | CASSYTPYEQYF
. | TRBJ2-6 | TRBV28 | . | TGTGCCAGCACCCACGGTGGGAGCTCTGGGGCCAACGTCCTGACTTTC | CASTHGGSSGANVLTF
. | TRBJ2-7 | TRBV7-2 | . | TGTGCCAGCAGCTACCAGGGGCCCGGAGAGCAGTACTTC | CASSYQGPGEQYF
. | TRBJ1-3 | TRBV13 | . | TGTGCCAGCAGCTTTAGGGTGAAGGGAAACACCATATATTTT | CASSFRVKGNTIYF
. | TRBJ1-1 | TRBV3-1/TRBV3-2 | . | TGTGCCAGCAGCCAAGAAGGGAGGGCTGGGAACACTGAAGCTTTCTTT | CASSQEGRAGNTEAFF
. | TRBJ2-2 | TRBV6-6 | . | TGTGCCAGCAGTTACGATCGGACGGCTAGCACCGGGGAGCTGTTTTTT | CASSYDRTASTGELFF
. | TRBJ1-3 | TRBV3-1/TRBV3-2 | . | TGTGCCAGCAGCTTCATTGGAAACACCATATATTTT | CASSFIGNTIYF